Described below is a single TCR beta chain sequence and its context. As yet, its antigen is unknown. This sample was taken from a study of OX40 agonist ivuxolimab in advanced cancers. Across the study: Treatment received earlier with anti-PD-1, anti-PD-L1 or anti-CTLA-4 agents was allowed, and 40% had some.

Per the germline V gene, CDR1 is MNHEY and CDR2 is SVGAGI. The V gene end was trimmed by 10 bases and the J gene end by 6 bases; junction bases not matched to a gene: 13. This CDR3 comprises 14 residues. Study-level points and caveats: Partly responding patients at 0.1-3.0 mg/kg showed some of the smallest clonal expansion. With doses of 0.1 to 3.0 mg/kg, CD4+ and CD8+ blood T cells had undergone clonal expansion by week 6.

The method was immunoSEQ multiplex PCR; TCRdb's version includes in-frame clones alone and lacks a portion of them. The table shows 70,000 or so clones, with 84% occurring only once. The chain is built from TRBV6-5 and TRBJ1-2; 8 bases map to TRBD1. The sample consisted of CD4+ or CD8+ T cells sorted from blood, taken in a trial of the OX40 agonist ivuxolimab. The receptor comes from an adult with an advanced solid tumor such as melanoma, head and neck, liver or kidney cancer. CDR3 loop: CATSRPDRADGYTF. The CDR3 nucleotides read TGTGCCACCTCTCGCCCGGACAGGGCTGATGGCTACACCTTC.